Presented here are 8 T cell receptor beta chains from one specimen sequenced in a study of human T cells and chemical hapten exposure. TCRdb re-derived calls from the RACE reads in MiXCR, one entry per CDR3 protein. The sample lists 25,000 to 35,000 distinct CDR3 sequences, over 7% occurring once. As to time point: healthy volunteer bleed at 2 weeks. Total RNA extraction was carried out from unfractionated whole blood. The sequenced sample was whole blood. The receptors were sampled from a human donor in good health. Some clones in this sample may be carry-over from other donors' samples.

At least ten counts were recorded for this clonotype. The CDR3 region is CARKAEYQETQYF. Here the CDR3 DNA reads TGTGCCAGGAAGGCGGAATACCAAGAGACCCAGTACTTC. J is TRBJ2-5 and V is TRBV2; D not certain. The V and J ends lost 9 bases and 0 bases respectively, with 11 bases between them. Germline V gene sequence: CDR1 SNHLY, CDR2 FYNNEI. This CDR3 comprises 13 residues.

The chain recombines TRBV5-1 with TRBJ2-3; no reliable D call. V was pared by 2 bases and J by 4 bases, with 5 bases between. Germline V CDR1 and CDR2: SGHRS, YFSETQ. The CDR3 is 12 residues long. The CDR3 reads CASSFDPDTQYF. Written as DNA, the CDR3 is TGCGCCAGCAGCTTTGACCCAGATACGCAGTATTTT.

At least ten counts were recorded for this clonotype. The chain links TRBV4-1 to TRBJ1-5, with D perhaps TRBD1 (5 bases). Germline values: CDR1 MGHRA, CDR2 YSYEKL. This CDR3 has 13 amino acids. Trimming took 6 bases from V and 3 from J, leaving 9 bases between them. Written as DNA, the CDR3 is TGCGCCAGCAGTCGACAGTCCAATCAGCCCCAGCATTTT. This translates into CASSRQSNQPQHF.

This clonotype was counted many times. The V gene is TRBV6-6, the J gene TRBJ1-1, with TRBD1 matching over 9 bases. Per germline, CDR1 MNHNY and CDR2 SVGAGI (reference sequence). The CDR3 has 15 residues. V shed 6 bases, J shed 3 bases, and the junction held 8 bases outside the gene matches. The CDR3 sequence: CASSPQGAGDTEAFF. The CDR3 nucleotides are TGTGCCAGCAGCCCACAGGGGGCGGGGGACACTGAAGCTTTCTTT.

This clonotype was observed a few times. The rearrangement uses TRBV7-2 and TRBJ1-3; tentatively, D is TRBD1 (6 bases). The V and J ends lost 5 bases and 4 bases respectively, with 15 bases between them. The CDR3 sequence is 15 residues long. Germline CDR1 and CDR2: SGHTA and FQGNSA. CDR3 loop: CASSPQGTGGNTIYF. The CDR3 DNA reads as TGTGCCAGCAGCCCGCAGGGCACAGGGGGAAACACCATATATTTT.

In regard to this clonotype: This may stem from a read error, because a much larger clone lies one nucleotide away. This rearrangement joins TRBV29-1 to TRBJ2-3; the D is unclear. CDR3 length: 14 amino acids. Germline V gene lookup returns CDR1 SQVTM and CDR2 ANQGSEA. Here the CDR3 reads CSVQRPDNTNTQYF. The CDR3 DNA reads TGCAGCGTCCAAAGGCCCGACAACACAAATACGCAGTATTTT.

This clonotype showed up just a few times. The chain is built from TRBV7-2 and TRBJ2-3, with TRBD1 as a possible D gene (6 bases). Germline V gene data show CDR1 as SGHTA and CDR2 as FQGNSA. The CDR3 spans 16 residues. V was cut by 5 bases and J by 0 bases, with 15 bases left in between. CDR3 DNA sequence: TGTGCCAGCAGCCCCCAACCCAGGGGTAGCACAGATACGCAGTATTTT. Translated, it gives CASSPQPRGSTDTQYF. The full variable domain, its missing parts supplied by reference TRBV7-2 and TRBJ2-3, is GAGVSQSPSNKVTEKGKDVELRCDPISGHTALYWYRQSLGQGLEFLIYFQGNSAPDKSGLPSDRFSAERTGGSVSTLTIQRTQQEDSAVYLCASSPQPRGSTDTQYFGPGTRLTVL.

This clonotype is judged medium-sized. The rearrangement links TRBV3-1 to TRBJ1-6; no firm D call. The germline gives CDR1 LGHDT, CDR2 YNNKEL (reference sequence). Trimming cost V 1 base and J 8 bases, with 21 bases left between them. The CDR3 runs 18 residues. This CDR3 reads CASSQVGYKWTQDSPLHF. CDR3 bases: TGTGCCAGCAGCCAAGTGGGATATAAGTGGACCCAAGATTCACCCCTCCACTTT.